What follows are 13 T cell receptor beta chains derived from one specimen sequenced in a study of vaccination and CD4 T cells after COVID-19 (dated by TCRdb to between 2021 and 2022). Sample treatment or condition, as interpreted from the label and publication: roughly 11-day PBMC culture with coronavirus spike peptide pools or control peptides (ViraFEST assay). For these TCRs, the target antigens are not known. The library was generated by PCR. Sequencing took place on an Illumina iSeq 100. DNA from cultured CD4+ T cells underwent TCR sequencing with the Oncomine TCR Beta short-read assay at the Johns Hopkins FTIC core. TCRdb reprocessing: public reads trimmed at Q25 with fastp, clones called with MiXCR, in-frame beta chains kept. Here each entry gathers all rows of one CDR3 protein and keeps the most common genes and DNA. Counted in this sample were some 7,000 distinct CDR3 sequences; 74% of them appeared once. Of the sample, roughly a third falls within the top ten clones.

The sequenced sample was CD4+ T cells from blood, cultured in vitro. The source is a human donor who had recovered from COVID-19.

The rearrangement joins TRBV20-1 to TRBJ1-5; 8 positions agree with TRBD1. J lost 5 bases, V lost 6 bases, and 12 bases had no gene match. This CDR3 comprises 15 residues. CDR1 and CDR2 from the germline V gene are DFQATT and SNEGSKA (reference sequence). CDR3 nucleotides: TGCAGTGCAACCCCCTGGCAGGGGGCGGATCAGCCCCAGCATTTT. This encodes CSATPWQGADQPQHF.

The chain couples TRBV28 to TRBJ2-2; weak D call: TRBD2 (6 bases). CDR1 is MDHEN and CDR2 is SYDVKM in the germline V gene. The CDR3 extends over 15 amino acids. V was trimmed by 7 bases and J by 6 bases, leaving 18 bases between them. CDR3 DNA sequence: TGTGCCAGCATCGCGGGGAGTAAAGGAGCCGGGGAGCTGTTTTTT. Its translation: CASIAGSKGAGELFF.

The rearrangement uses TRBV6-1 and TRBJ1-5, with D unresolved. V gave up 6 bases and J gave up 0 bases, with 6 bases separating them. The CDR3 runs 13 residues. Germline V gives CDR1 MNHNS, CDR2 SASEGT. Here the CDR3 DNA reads TGTGCCAGCAGAGCCTATAGCAATCAGCCCCAGCATTTT. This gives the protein CASRAYSNQPQHF.

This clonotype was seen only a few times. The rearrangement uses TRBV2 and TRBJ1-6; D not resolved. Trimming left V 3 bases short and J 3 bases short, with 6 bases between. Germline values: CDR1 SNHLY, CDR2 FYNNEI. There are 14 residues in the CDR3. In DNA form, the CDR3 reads TGTGCCAGCAGTGACAGCAACTATAATTCACCCCTCCACTTT. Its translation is CASSDSNYNSPLHF.

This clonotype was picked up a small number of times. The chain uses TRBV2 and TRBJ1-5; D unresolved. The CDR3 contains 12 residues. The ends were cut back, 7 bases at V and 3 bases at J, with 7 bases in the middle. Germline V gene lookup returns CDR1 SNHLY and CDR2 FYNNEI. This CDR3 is CASTRSNQPQHF. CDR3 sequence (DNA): TGTGCCAGCACGCGATCCAATCAGCCCCAGCATTTT.

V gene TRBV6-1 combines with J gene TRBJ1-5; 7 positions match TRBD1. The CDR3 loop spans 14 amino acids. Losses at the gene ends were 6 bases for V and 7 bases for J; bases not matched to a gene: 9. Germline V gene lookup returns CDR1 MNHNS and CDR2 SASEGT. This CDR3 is CASRHDRDGQPQHF. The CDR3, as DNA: TGTGCCAGCAGACATGACAGGGATGGGCAGCCCCAGCATTTT.

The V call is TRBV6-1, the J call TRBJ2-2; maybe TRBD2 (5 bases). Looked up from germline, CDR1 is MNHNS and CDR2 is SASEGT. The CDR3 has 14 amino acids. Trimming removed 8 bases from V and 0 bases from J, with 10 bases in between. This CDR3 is CASSRGPNTGELFF. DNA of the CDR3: TGTGCCAGCTCAAGAGGGCCGAACACCGGGGAGCTGTTTTTT.

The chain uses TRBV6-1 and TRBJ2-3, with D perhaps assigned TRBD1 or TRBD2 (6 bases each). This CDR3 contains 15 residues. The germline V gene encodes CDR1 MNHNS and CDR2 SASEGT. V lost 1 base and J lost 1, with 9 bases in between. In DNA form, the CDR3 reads TGTGCCAGCAGTGAAGGTGGGGGGCGCACAGATACGCAGTATTTT. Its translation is CASSEGGGRTDTQYF.

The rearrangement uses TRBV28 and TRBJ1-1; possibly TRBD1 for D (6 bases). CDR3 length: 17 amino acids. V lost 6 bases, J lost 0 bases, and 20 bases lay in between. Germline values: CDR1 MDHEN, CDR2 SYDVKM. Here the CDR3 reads CASSRTPWGAMNTEAFF. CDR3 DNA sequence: TGTGCCAGCAGCCGAACCCCTTGGGGGGCGATGAACACTGAAGCTTTCTTT.

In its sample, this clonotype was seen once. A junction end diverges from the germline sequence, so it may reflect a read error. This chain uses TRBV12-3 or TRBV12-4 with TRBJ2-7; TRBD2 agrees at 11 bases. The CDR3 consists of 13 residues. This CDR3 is CASSLAQLAGANF. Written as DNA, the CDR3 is TGTGCCAGCAGTTTAGCGCAACTAGCGGGGGCCAACTTC.

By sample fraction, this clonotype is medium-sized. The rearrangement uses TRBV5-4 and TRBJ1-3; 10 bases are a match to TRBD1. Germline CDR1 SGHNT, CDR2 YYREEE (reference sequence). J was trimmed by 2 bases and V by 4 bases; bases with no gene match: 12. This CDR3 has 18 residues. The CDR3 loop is CASSKPRTTGGTGNTIYF. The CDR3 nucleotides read TGTGCCAGCAGCAAACCCCGTACGACAGGGGGCACTGGAAACACCATATATTTT.

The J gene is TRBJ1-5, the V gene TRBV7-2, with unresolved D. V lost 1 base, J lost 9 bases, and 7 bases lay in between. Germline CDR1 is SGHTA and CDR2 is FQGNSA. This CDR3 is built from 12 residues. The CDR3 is CASSLDGRPQHF. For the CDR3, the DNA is TGTGCCAGCAGCTTAGATGGAAGGCCCCAGCATTTT.

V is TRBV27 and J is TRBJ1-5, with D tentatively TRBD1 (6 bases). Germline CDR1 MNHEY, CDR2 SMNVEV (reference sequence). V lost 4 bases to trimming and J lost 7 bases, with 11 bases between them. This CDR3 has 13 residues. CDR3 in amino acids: CASSSYRDQPQHF. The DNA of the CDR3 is TGTGCCAGCAGTTCCTACAGGGACCAGCCCCAGCATTTT.